A selection of T cell receptor beta chains follows, all from one sample in a study of cytomegalovirus exposure and HLA in healthy donors. The protocol was immunoSEQ multiplex PCR, while the TCRdb copy is restricted to in-frame clones and leaves out a portion. The top ten clones hold just under 3% of a sample with roughly 120,000 clones, 65% to 80% of them seen once. The sequenced sample was PBMCs. These receptors originate from a woman aged 40 to 55 in good health and CMV-seropositive. CDR3s include the opening cysteine and the closing phenylalanine or tryptophan. A D gene is named only where the DNA matches it firmly. The size field is filled for only some rows; it gives once, few, many or a size class.

TRBJ1-6 . TRBV10-3 once TGTGCCATCGGGAGCTCCTATAATTCACCCCTCCACTTT CAIGSSYNSPLHF
TRBJ2-1 . TRBV11-2 . TGTGCCAGCAGCTTAGAGATCGTTGGGCGGGGGCGTGAGCAGTTCTTC CASSLEIVGRGREQFF
TRBJ1-1 . TRBV7-6 . TGTGCCAGCAGCTCCGGCGGGGGGGACGCTTTCTTT CASSSGGGDAFF
TRBJ2-1 . TRBV7-3 . TGTGCCAGCAGCCCCAATAGCCACAATGAGCAGTTCTTC CASSPNSHNEQFF
TRBJ2-7 TRBD1 TRBV29-1 few TGCAGCGCCCGGGGACAGGGGAACTCCTACGAGCAGTACTTC CSARGQGNSYEQYF
TRBJ2-3 . TRBV21-1 . TGTGCCAGCAGCACACTAGCGGGAGAGACGGATACGCAGTATTTT CASSTLAGETDTQYF
TRBJ1-5 . TRBV28 . TGTGCCAGCAGTTTGGGCTCCCTAAATAGCAATCAGCCCCAGCATTTT CASSLGSLNSNQPQHF
TRBJ2-3 TRBD1 TRBV6-6 . TGTGCCAGCAGACCACCCGGGACAGCGGCCCGAGATACGCAGTATTTT CASRPPGTAARDTQYF
TRBJ2-7 . TRBV6-6 once TGTGCCAGCAAGAAGGACGGGACCTACGAGCAGTACTTC CASKKDGTYEQYF
TRBJ2-7 . TRBV28 few TGTGCCAGCAGTCCAGGGTGGACCTACGAGCAGTACTTC CASSPGWTYEQYF
TRBJ2-5 . TRBV7-3 . TGTGCCAGCAGCTTAACTCCACCAGGTGGGACCCAGTACTTC CASSLTPPGGTQYF
TRBJ2-5 . TRBV28 . TGTGCCAGCAGTTTCCATACAGGCAAAGGAGGGGAGCAAGAGACCCAGTACTTC CASSFHTGKGGEQETQYF
TRBJ2-5 TRBD1 TRBV6-1 . TGTGCCAGCGGGACAGGGCGAGAGACCCAGTACTTC CASGTGRETQYF